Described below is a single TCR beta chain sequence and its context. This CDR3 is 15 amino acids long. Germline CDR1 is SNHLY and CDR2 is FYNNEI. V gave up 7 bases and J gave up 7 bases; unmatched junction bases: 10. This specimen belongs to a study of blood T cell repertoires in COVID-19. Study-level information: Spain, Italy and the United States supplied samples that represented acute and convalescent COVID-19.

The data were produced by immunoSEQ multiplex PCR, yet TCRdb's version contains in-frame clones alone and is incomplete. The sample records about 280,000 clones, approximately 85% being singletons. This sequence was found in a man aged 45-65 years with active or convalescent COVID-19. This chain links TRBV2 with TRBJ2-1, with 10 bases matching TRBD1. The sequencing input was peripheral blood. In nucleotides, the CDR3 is TGTGCCAGCATTCAGGCGACAGGGGGCCGAAATGAGCAGTTCTTC. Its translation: CASIQATGGRNEQFF.